The clone carrying this T cell receptor (beta chain) was seen ten or more times. Germline assignment: CDR1 LGHDT and CDR2 YNNKEL (reference sequence). The CDR3 runs 14 residues. The V gene lost 4 bases and the J gene lost 5 bases, with 11 bases spanning the gap. Regions amplified from RNA transcripts were the TCR beta CDR3 regions. TCR CDR3 regions were first amplified by RT-PCR with HTBI primers. TCRdb passed the multiplex PCR reads through MiXCR, listing each CDR3 protein once. The repertoire includes 130,000 or so distinct CDR3 sequences, 22% of them detected once, and roughly 73% sits in the top ten. The entry originates in a study of T cells in Graves' hyperthyroidism and ophthalmopathy.

The V and J genes are TRBV3-1 and TRBJ1-4; the D gene is possibly TRBD1 (5 bases). Sequenced: blood. This TCR derives from a woman aged 45-65 years with Graves' hyperthyroidism that later progressed to Graves' ophthalmopathy. The CDR3 spells CASSPHRSNEKLFF. The CDR3, as DNA: TGTGCCAGCAGCCCGCACAGGTCCAATGAAAAACTGTTTTTT.